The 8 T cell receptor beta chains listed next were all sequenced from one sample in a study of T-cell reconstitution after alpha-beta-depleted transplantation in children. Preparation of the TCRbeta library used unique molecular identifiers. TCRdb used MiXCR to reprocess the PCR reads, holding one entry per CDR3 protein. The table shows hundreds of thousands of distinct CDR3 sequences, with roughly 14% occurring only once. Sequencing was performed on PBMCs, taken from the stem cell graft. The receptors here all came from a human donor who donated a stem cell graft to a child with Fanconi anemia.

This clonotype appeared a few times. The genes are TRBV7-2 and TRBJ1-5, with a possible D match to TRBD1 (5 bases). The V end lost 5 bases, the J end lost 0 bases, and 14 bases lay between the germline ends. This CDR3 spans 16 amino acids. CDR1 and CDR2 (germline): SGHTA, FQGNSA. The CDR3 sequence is CASSEGTFYSNQPQHF. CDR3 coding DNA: TGTGCCAGCAGCGAAGGGACCTTTTATAGCAATCAGCCCCAGCATTTT.

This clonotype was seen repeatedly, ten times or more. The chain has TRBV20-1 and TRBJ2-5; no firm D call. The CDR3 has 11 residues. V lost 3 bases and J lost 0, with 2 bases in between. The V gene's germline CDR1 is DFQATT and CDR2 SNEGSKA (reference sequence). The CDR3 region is CSASHQETQYF. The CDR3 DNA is TGCAGTGCTAGCCACCAAGAGACCCAGTACTTC.

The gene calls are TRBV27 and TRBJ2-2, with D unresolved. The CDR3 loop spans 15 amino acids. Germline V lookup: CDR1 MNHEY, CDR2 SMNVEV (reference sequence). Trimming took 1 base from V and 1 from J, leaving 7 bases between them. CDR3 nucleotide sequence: TGTGCCAGCAGTTTATTGGGCAGGAACACCGGGGAGCTGTTTTTT. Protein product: CASSLLGRNTGELFF.

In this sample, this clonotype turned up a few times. The CDR3 DNA is TGTGCCAGCAGCTTAGGGCCTATCCTGAAGACCGGGGAGCTGTTTTTT. As protein: CASSLGPILKTGELFF. The chain joins TRBV7-8 to TRBJ2-2; the D is unclear. V gave up 1 base and J gave up 5 bases, with 14 bases separating them. This CDR3 is built from 16 residues. The germline CDR1 and CDR2 sequences are SGHVS and FQNEAQ.

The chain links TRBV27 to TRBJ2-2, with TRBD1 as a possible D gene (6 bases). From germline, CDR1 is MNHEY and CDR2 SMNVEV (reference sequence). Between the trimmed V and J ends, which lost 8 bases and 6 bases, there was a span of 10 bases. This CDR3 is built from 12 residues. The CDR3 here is CASGWGPGELFF. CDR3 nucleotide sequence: TGTGCCAGCGGTTGGGGGCCCGGGGAGCTGTTTTTT.

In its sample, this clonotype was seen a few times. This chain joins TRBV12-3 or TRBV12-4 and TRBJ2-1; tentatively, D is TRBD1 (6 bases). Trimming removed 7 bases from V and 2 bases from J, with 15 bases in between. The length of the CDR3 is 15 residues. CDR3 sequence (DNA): TGTGCCAGCAACTCCCCAGGGGTTACCTACAATGAGCAGTTCTTC. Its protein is CASNSPGVTYNEQFF.

The CDR3 here is CASSLESGLTDTQYF. CDR3 coding DNA: TGTGCCAGCAGCTTAGAATCGGGACTGACAGATACGCAGTATTTT. This chain links TRBV11-2 with TRBJ2-3; TRBD2 might be the D (6 bases). V shed 0 bases and J shed 3 bases, with 10 bases lying between them. This CDR3 is built from 15 residues. Germline-derived CDR1 and CDR2 are SGHAT and FQNNGV.

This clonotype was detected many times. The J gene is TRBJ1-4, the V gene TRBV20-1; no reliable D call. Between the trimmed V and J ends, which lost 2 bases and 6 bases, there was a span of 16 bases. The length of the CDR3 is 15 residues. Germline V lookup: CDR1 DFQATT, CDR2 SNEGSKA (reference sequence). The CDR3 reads CSARLPAGAYEKLFF. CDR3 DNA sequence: TGCAGTGCTAGACTTCCCGCAGGCGCCTATGAAAAACTGTTTTTT.